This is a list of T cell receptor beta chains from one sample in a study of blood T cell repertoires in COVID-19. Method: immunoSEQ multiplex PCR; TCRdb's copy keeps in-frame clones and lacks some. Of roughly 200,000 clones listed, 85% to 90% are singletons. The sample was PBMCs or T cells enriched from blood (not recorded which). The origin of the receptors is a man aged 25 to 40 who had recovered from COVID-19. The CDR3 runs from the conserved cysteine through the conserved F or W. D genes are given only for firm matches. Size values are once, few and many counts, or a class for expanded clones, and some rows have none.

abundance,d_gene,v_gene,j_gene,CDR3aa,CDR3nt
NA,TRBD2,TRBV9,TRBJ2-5,CASSASGSSETQYF,TGTGCCAGCAGCGCAAGCGGGAGTTCGGAGACCCAGTACTTC
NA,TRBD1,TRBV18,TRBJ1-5,CASSPGQGLNQPQHF,TGTGCCAGCTCACCGGGACAGGGATTGAATCAGCCCCAGCATTTT
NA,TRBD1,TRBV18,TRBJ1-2,CASSPTGIVFDYGYTF,TGTGCCAGCTCACCGACAGGGATTGTATTTGACTATGGCTACACCTTC
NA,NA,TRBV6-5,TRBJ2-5,CASSYSWTLQETQYF,TGTGCCAGCAGTTACTCGTGGACATTACAAGAGACCCAGTACTTC
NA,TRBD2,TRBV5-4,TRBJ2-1,CASSPAGVQHNEQFF,TGTGCCAGCAGCCCAGCGGGAGTACAGCACAATGAGCAGTTCTTC
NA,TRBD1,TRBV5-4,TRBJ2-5,CASSLAGGQGAGETQYF,TGTGCCAGCAGCTTGGCCGGGGGACAGGGGGCTGGAGAGACCCAGTACTTC
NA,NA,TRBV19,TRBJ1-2,CASSISYWVEVGGYTF,TGTGCCAGTAGTATTTCATACTGGGTCGAGGTTGGTGGCTACACCTTC
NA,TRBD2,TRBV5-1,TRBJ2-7,CASMGLAGGSYEQYF,TGCGCCAGCATGGGACTAGCGGGAGGCTCCTACGAGCAGTACTTC
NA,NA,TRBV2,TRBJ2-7,CASLEWREPSYEQYF,TGTGCCAGCCTTGAGTGGAGGGAACCTTCCTACGAGCAGTACTTC
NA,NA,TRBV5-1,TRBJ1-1,CASSLAPPGNTEAFF,TGCGCCAGCAGCTTGGCCCCCCCAGGCAACACTGAAGCTTTCTTT
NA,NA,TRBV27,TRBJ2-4,CASSPTSLNDIQYF,TGTGCCAGCAGCCCCACTAGCCTAAATGACATTCAGTACTTC
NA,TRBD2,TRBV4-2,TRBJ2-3,CASSQSGTSGGLDTQYF,TGTGCCAGCAGCCAAAGCGGGACTAGCGGGGGGTTGGATACGCAGTATTTT
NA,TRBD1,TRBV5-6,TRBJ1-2,CASSFGTGAVYGYTF,TGTGCCAGCAGCTTCGGGACAGGGGCGGTCTATGGCTACACCTTC
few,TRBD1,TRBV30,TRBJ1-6,CAWRGRGQENSPLHF,TGTGCCTGGAGGGGCAGGGGGCAAGAAAATTCACCCCTCCACTTT
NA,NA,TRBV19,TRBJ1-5,CASSTSGGSPNQPQHF,TGTGCCAGTAGTACCTCAGGAGGGAGTCCCAATCAGCCCCAGCATTTT
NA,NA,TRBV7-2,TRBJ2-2,CASSLVGARNTGELFF,TGTGCCAGCAGCTTAGTGGGGGCGCGGAACACCGGGGAGCTGTTTTTT
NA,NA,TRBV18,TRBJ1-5,CASSLTDRDQPQHF,TGTGCCAGCTCACTAACAGACCGTGATCAGCCCCAGCATTTT
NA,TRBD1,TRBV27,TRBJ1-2,CASRPGQGAPGYTF,TGTGCCAGCAGACCGGGACAGGGGGCGCCCGGCTACACCTTC
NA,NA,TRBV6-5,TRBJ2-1,CASRRGNEQFF,TGTGCCAGCAGGAGGGGGAATGAGCAGTTCTTC
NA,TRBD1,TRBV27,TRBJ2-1,CASSPIQGASYNEQFF,TGTGCCAGCAGTCCCATACAGGGGGCATCCTACAATGAGCAGTTCTTC
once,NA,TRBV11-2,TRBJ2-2,CASSSKGTGELFF,TGTGCCAGCAGCTCCAAGGGGACCGGGGAGCTGTTTTTT
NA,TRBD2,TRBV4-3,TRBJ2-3,CASSQESSGGYTDTQYF,TGCGCCAGCAGCCAAGAATCTAGCGGGGGGTACACAGATACGCAGTATTTT
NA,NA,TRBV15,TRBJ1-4,CATSRDQWTNEKLFF,TGTGCCACCAGCAGAGATCAGTGGACTAATGAAAAACTGTTTTTT
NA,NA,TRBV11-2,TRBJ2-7,CASSRDSSSYEQYF,TGTGCCAGCAGCCGCGACAGTAGCTCCTACGAGCAGTACTTC
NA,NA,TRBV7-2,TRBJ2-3,CASSSYPGTFEDTQYF,TGTGCCAGCAGCTCCTATCCTGGGACTTTTGAAGATACGCAGTATTTT
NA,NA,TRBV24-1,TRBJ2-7,CATSGGVGGSYEQYF,TGTGCCACCAGTGGGGGGGTAGGCGGATCCTACGAGCAGTACTTC
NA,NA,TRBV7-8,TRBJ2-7,CASSLARGFTYEQYF,TGTGCCAGCAGCTTGGCCCGGGGATTTACCTACGAGCAGTACTTC
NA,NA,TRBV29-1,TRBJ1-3,CSVEDNSGNTIYF,TGCAGCGTTGAAGACAACTCTGGAAACACCATATATTTT